Sequencing of this TCR beta chain was carried out in a study of breast tumors, draining lymph nodes, adjacent tissues. TCRdb ran MiXCR on the multiplex PCR reads and lists one entry per CDR3 protein. The profile shows over 200,000 distinct CDR3 sequences, roughly 30% of them singletons. This clonotype has at least ten counts. CDR1 LNHNV and CDR2 YYDKDF come from the germline V gene (reference sequence). Trimming cost V 6 bases and J 9 bases; bases outside gene matches: 9. CDR3 length: 13 amino acids. Breast cancer patients provided tissue from their axillary draining lymph nodes. J is TRBJ2-5 and V is TRBV15; 8 bases fit TRBD2. The sequenced material came from axillary lymph node tissue. The receptor was isolated from a female donor with breast cancer. Some clones in this sample may be carry-over from other donors' samples. Here the CDR3 reads CATSPSGLGAQYF. DNA for the CDR3: TGTGCCACCAGTCCTAGCGGGCTGGGGGCCCAGTACTTC.